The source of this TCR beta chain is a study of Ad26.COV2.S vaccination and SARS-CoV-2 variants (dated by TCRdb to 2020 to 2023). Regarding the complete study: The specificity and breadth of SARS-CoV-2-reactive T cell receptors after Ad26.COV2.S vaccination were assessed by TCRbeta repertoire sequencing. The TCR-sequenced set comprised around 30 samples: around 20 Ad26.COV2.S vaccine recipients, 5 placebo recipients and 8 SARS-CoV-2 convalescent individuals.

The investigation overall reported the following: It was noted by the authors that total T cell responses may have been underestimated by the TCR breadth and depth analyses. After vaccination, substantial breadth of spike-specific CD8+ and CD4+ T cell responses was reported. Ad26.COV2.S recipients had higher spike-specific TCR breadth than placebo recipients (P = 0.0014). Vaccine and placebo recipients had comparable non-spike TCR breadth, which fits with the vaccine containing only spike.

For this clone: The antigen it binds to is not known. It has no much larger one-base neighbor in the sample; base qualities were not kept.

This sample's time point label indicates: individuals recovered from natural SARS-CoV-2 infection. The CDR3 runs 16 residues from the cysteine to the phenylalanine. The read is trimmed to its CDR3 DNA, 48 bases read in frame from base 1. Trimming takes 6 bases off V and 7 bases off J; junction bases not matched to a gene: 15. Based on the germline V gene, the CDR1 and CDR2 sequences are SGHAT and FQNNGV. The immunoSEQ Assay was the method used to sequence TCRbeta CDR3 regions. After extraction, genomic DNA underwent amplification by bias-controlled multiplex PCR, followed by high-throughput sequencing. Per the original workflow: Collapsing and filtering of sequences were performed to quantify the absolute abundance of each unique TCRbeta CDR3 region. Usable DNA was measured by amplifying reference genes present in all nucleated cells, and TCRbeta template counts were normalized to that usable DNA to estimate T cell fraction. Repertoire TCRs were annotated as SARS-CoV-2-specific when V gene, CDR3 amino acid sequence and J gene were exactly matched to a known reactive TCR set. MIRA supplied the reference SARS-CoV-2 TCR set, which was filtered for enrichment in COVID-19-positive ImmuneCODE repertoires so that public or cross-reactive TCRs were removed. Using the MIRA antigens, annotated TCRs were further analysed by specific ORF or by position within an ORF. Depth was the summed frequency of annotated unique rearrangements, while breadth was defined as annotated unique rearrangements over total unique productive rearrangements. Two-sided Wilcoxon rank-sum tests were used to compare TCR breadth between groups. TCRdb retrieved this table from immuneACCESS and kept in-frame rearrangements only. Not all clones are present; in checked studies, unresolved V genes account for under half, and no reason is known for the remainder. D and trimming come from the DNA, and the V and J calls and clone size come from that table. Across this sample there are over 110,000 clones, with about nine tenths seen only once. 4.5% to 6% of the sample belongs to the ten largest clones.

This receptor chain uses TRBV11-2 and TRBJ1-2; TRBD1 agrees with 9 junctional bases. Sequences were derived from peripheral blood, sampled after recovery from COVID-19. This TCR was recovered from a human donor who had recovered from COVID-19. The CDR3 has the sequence CASRLLRDRVGVGYTF. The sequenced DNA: TGTGCCAGCAGACTACTCCGGGACAGGGTGGGTGTTGGCTACACCTTC.